The next 18 T cell receptor beta chains were all read from a single sample in a study of T cell clonotyping in hematopoietic cell transplantation. Time point meaning: recipient sample about 28 days before transplant, after cytoreduction. Profiling relied on immunoSEQ multiplex PCR, and the TCRdb table lists in-frame clones only, not all of them. The sample lists tens of thousands of clones, about 96% occurring once. Here the sequenced sample was peripheral blood mononuclear cells, taken before stem cell transplant. The source of these receptors is a woman aged 45-59 years with acute myeloid leukemia. Some clones in this sample may be carry-over from other donors' samples.

The chain recombines TRBV6-1 with TRBJ1-5; the D gene is possibly TRBD1 (5 bases). The V gene lost 11 bases and the J gene lost 5 bases, with 13 bases spanning the gap. CDR3 length: 12 amino acids. Germline V gene sequence: CDR1 MNHNS, CDR2 SASEGT. The CDR3, as DNA: TGTGCCGCCCGCGGGGGGGATCAGCCCCAGCATTTT. It translates to CAARGGDQPQHF.

This chain joins TRBV7-2 and TRBJ1-6; D gene uncertain. Germline CDR1 and CDR2: SGHTA and FQGNSA. This CDR3 spans 14 amino acids. The germline V and J ends were trimmed by 5 bases and 9 bases, with 14 bases remaining between them. CDR3 sequence: CASSQMDGFSPLHF. CDR3 DNA: TGTGCCAGCAGCCAAATGGACGGATTTTCACCCCTCCACTTT.

The rearrangement joins TRBV5-1 to TRBJ1-4, with D unclear. The length of the CDR3 is 14 residues. The V gene's germline CDR1 is SGHRS and CDR2 YFSETQ. Trimming left V 4 bases short and J 0 bases short, with 7 bases between. Written as DNA, the CDR3 is TGCGCCAGCAGCGTAACAGCAACTAATGAAAAACTGTTTTTT. It translates to CASSVTATNEKLFF. The full variable domain, with the rest looked up from reference TRBV5-1 and TRBJ1-4, is KAGVTQTPRYLIKTRGQQVTLSCSPISGHRSVSWYQQTPGQGLQFLFEYFSETQRNKGNFPGRFSGRQFSNSRSEMNVSTLELGDSALYLCASSVTATNEKLFFGSGTQLSVL.

The count of this clone is one. The chain recombines TRBV29-1 with TRBJ1-2; maybe TRBD1 (5 bases). Trimming pared 3 bases from V and 3 bases from J, leaving 11 bases between. There are 13 residues in the CDR3. Germline CDR1 is SQVTM and CDR2 is ANQGSEA. The CDR3 nucleotides are TGCAGCGTTGAGACAGCTCTCCACTATGGCTACACCTTC. Its translation: CSVETALHYGYTF.

This chain connects TRBV29-1 to TRBJ1-1; D is unresolved. V was cut by 0 bases and J by 6 bases, with 8 bases left in between. Germline assignment: CDR1 SQVTM and CDR2 ANQGSEA. CDR3 size: 12 residues. CDR3 loop: CSVEDFLAEAFF. The CDR3 region has the DNA TGCAGCGTTGAAGATTTTCTCGCTGAAGCTTTCTTT.

The J gene is TRBJ1-5, the V gene TRBV30; D is uncertain. This CDR3 region has 13 residues. Trimming took 5 bases from V and 0 from J, leaving 8 bases between them. Germline assignment: CDR1 GTSNPN and CDR2 SVGIG (reference sequence). CDR3 loop: CAWAQDSNQPQHF. CDR3 nucleotide sequence: TGTGCCTGGGCGCAGGATAGCAATCAGCCCCAGCATTTT.

CDR3: CASFPGGGPTYNEQFF. The CDR3, as DNA: TGTGCCAGTTTCCCTGGGGGCGGGCCGACCTACAATGAGCAGTTCTTC. V gene TRBV5-4 combines with J gene TRBJ2-1, with a possible D match to TRBD1 (6 bases). The CDR3 covers 16 residues. V lost 8 bases, J lost 2 bases, and 20 bases lay in between. The V gene's germline CDR1 is SGHNT and CDR2 YYREEE (reference sequence). The full variable domain, rest sourced from reference TRBV5-4 and TRBJ2-1, is ETGVTQSPTHLIKTRGQQVTLRCSSQSGHNTVSWYQQALGQGPQFIFQYYREEENGRGNFPPRFSGLQFPNYSSELNVNALELDDSALYLCASFPGGGPTYNEQFFGPGTRLTVL.

The V gene is TRBV2, the J gene TRBJ2-5; D unresolved. CDR3 length: 15 amino acids. The germline V and J ends were trimmed by 7 bases and 4 bases, with 19 bases remaining between them. The germline V gene has CDR1 SNHLY and CDR2 FYNNEI. The CDR3 bases are TGTGCCAGCACATCAAGTCCAGGATTTTTAGAGACCCAGTACTTC. This encodes CASTSSPGFLETQYF.

The V gene is TRBV11-2, the J gene TRBJ1-1; D remains unclear. The V gene's germline CDR1 is SGHAT and CDR2 FQNNGV. The CDR3 sequence is 11 residues long. V gave up 0 bases and J gave up 11 bases, with 7 bases separating them. Here the CDR3 reads CASSLELDAFF. DNA of the CDR3: TGTGCCAGCAGCTTAGAACTAGACGCTTTCTTT.

V usage is TRBV6-5 and J usage is TRBJ2-5; possibly TRBD2 for D (6 bases). V was pared by 6 bases and J by 4 bases, with 18 bases between. Per the germline V gene, CDR1 is MNHEY and CDR2 is SVGAGI. This CDR3 region has 15 residues. Here the CDR3 DNA reads TGTGCCAGCAGCTCCCGGGACTCCGGGGGAGAGACCCAGTACTTC. Translating it yields CASSSRDSGGETQYF.

V and J are TRBV19 and TRBJ2-5; possible D gene TRBD1, 6 bases. Germline V gene lookup returns CDR1 LNHDA and CDR2 SQIVND (reference sequence). This CDR3 has 15 amino acids. V lost 7 bases to trimming and J lost 2 bases, with 17 bases between them. The CDR3 DNA is TGTGCCAGTAACCGCCGGGGTGGGACACAAGAGACCCAGTACTTC. Protein: CASNRRGGTQETQYF.

The genes are TRBV7-4 and TRBJ2-7, with D unclear. Germline V CDR1 and CDR2: SGHVT, SQSDAQ. This CDR3 has 14 amino acids. V lost 2 bases and J 2 bases, leaving 10 bases between the germline ends. The CDR3 is CASSLTDVAYEQYF. The CDR3 nucleotides are TGTGCCAGCAGCTTAACGGACGTCGCCTACGAGCAGTACTTC.

The chain is built from TRBV4-2 and TRBJ1-5, with TRBD1 matching over 8 bases. The germline V gene encodes CDR1 LGHNA and CDR2 YNFKEQ. The length of the CDR3 is 14 residues. Trimming took 4 bases from V and 8 from J; bases not matched to a gene: 7. DNA of the CDR3: TGTGCCAGCAGCCCCGACAGGGGTGGGGAGCCCCAGCATTTT. Residues: CASSPDRGGEPQHF.

The chain employs TRBV9 and TRBJ1-6, with D maybe TRBD1 (6 bases). Trimming took 4 bases from V and 5 from J, leaving 13 bases between them. Germline V gene sequence: CDR1 SGDLS, CDR2 YYNGEE. The length of the CDR3 is 15 residues. The CDR3 sequence is CASSIRQDHNSPLHF. CDR3 DNA sequence: TGTGCCAGCAGCATACGACAGGACCATAATTCACCCCTCCACTTT.

This clone occurred once. The rearrangement joins TRBV2 to TRBJ1-2; the D gene is possibly TRBD1 (5 bases). V was trimmed by 7 bases and J by 10 bases, leaving 19 bases between them. The CDR3 is 13 residues long. CDR1 SNHLY and CDR2 FYNNEI come from the germline V gene. CDR3 sequence: CASKEGQGLHYTF. The CDR3 nucleotides read TGTGCCAGCAAAGAAGGGCAGGGTCTCCACTACACCTTC.

This sequence joins TRBV19 and TRBJ1-2; TRBD1 matches 9 bases. The junction had 9 bases not matched to a gene; V was cut back by 4 bases and J by 3 bases. Germline CDR1 reads LNHDA; CDR2 reads SQIVND (reference sequence). There are 16 residues in the CDR3. DNA of the CDR3: TGTGCCAGTAGTAGCCTCCGACAGGGGGTGTACTATGGCTACACCTTC. Protein sequence: CASSSLRQGVYYGYTF.

The genes are TRBV7-2 and TRBJ2-1; perhaps TRBD1 as D (6 bases). Germline V gene data show CDR1 as SGHTA and CDR2 as FQGNSA. V lost 5 bases and J 8 bases, leaving 10 bases between the germline ends. The CDR3 extends over 12 amino acids. The CDR3 loop reads CASSQQGHEQFF. For the CDR3, the DNA is TGTGCCAGCAGCCAACAGGGACATGAGCAGTTCTTC.

The chain carries TRBV6-6 and TRBJ2-7; maybe TRBD2 (6 bases). The germline V and J ends were trimmed by 2 bases and 3 bases, with 11 bases remaining between them. This CDR3 contains 14 residues. The germline V gene encodes CDR1 MNHNY and CDR2 SVGAGI (reference sequence). The CDR3: CASSYGRTSYEQYF. In DNA, the CDR3 is TGTGCCAGCAGTTACGGGAGGACGAGCTACGAGCAGTACTTC.